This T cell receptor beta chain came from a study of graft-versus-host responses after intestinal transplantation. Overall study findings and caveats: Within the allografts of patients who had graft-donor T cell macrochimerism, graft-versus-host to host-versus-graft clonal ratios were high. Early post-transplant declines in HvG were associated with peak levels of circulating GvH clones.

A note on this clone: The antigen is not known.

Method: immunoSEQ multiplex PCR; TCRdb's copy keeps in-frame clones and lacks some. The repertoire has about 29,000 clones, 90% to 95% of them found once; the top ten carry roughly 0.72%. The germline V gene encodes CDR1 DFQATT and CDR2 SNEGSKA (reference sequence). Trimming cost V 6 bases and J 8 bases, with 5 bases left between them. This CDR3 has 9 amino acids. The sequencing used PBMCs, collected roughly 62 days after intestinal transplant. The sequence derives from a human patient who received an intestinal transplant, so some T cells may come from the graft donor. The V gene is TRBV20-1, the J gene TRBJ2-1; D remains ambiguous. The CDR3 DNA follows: TGCAGTGCCAGTTATGAGCAGTTCTTC. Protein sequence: CSASYEQFF.